Below are 21 T cell receptor beta chains sequenced from a single sample in a study of T-cell reconstitution after alpha-beta-depleted transplantation in children. The TCRbeta library was prepared with unique molecular identifiers. TCRdb re-called the PCR reads through MiXCR, storing one row per CDR3 protein. This table has 250,000 to 300,000 distinct CDR3 sequences, around a tenth appearing once. The sequencing here drew on peripheral blood, taken 180 days after TCRalphabeta/CD19-depleted stem cell transplant. These receptors originate from a male patient aged 2 to 10 who had a stem cell transplant for chronic granulomatous disease, so the T cells may come from the graft donor.

The gene calls are TRBV5-1 and TRBJ2-7; TRBD2 aligns across 9 bases. The CDR3 runs to 17 residues. J gave up 3 bases and V 2 bases, and 12 bases lay outside the gene matches. Germline values: CDR1 SGHRS, CDR2 YFSETQ. The CDR3 reads CASSFFKLAGENYEQYF. The CDR3 DNA sequence: TGCGCCAGCAGCTTCTTCAAGTTAGCGGGAGAAAACTACGAGCAGTACTTC.

The chain employs TRBV12-3 or TRBV12-4 and TRBJ1-1, with D uncertain. This CDR3 is built from 16 residues. V gave up 1 base and J gave up 0 bases, with 12 bases separating them. CDR3 in amino acids: CASSLGAATMNTEAFF. DNA for the CDR3: TGTGCCAGCAGTTTAGGGGCGGCGACCATGAACACTGAAGCTTTCTTT.

This clonotype has ten or more counts. The CDR3 bases are TGTGCCAGCAGCTTGAAGCAGATCCCATATAAGCCCCAGCATTTT. Translating it yields CASSLKQIPYKPQHF. This chain uses TRBV5-8 with TRBJ1-5, with D unresolved. The V and J ends lost 1 base and 8 bases respectively, with 16 bases between them. This CDR3 contains 15 residues. CDR1 SGHTS and CDR2 YDEGEE come from the germline V gene.

This clonotype was picked up many times. The chain is built from TRBV6-5 and TRBJ1-2; tentatively, D is TRBD1 (6 bases). Germline lookup yields CDR1 MNHEY and CDR2 SVGAGI. Trimming pared 6 bases from V and 6 bases from J, leaving 14 bases between. The CDR3 has 13 amino acids. The CDR3 here is CASRPTGIDGYTF. In nucleotides, the CDR3 is TGTGCCAGCAGGCCGACAGGCATCGATGGCTACACCTTC.

This clonotype was observed many times. V is TRBV28 and J is TRBJ2-7, with 9 bases that match TRBD1. Germline-derived CDR1 and CDR2 are MDHEN and SYDVKM. The CDR3 runs 15 residues. The J segment lost 4 bases and the V segment lost 7 bases, leaving 11 bases of the junction unmatched. This chain's CDR3 is CASTSGGQGLYEQYF. In nucleotides, the CDR3 is TGTGCCAGCACCTCCGGGGGACAGGGTTTGTACGAGCAGTACTTC.

This clonotype was detected many times. This chain connects TRBV7-8 to TRBJ1-2, with 9 nucleotides matching TRBD1. Germline V lookup: CDR1 SGHVS, CDR2 FQNEAQ. The CDR3 runs to 17 residues. Unmatched junction bases numbered 17, after V lost 4 bases and J lost 8 bases. The CDR3 loop reads CASSSRDRAYSSGGYTF. CDR3 nucleotide sequence: TGTGCCAGCAGCTCCCGGGACAGGGCCTATTCATCCGGGGGCTACACCTTC.

This clonotype was detected many times. This chain's CDR3 is CASRAGSSYEQYF. CDR3 bases: TGCGCCAGCCGAGCGGGTAGCTCCTACGAGCAGTACTTC. The chain couples TRBV5-1 to TRBJ2-7; D possibly corresponds to TRBD2 (6 bases). The V gene's germline CDR1 is SGHRS and CDR2 YFSETQ. Between the trimmed V and J ends, which lost 7 bases and 0 bases, there was a span of 11 bases. This CDR3 has 13 residues.

Many counts were recorded for this clonotype. The rearrangement uses TRBV27 and TRBJ2-7; the D call may be TRBD1 or TRBD2 (5 bases each). Trimming stripped 3 bases from V and 1 base from J, with 16 bases between. CDR3 length: 16 residues. Germline values: CDR1 MNHEY, CDR2 SMNVEV (reference sequence). As DNA, the CDR3 is TGTGCCAGCAGTTTGAGGGGTGTGGACACATCCTACGAGCAGTACTTC. Protein: CASSLRGVDTSYEQYF.

To note about this clonotype: A read error may explain this, as a much larger clone is one base away. No conserved phenylalanine or tryptophan is present at the end of the CDR3, so a read error is the likely explanation. The rearrangement joins TRBV20-1 to TRBJ2-7, with D perhaps matching TRBD1 (5 bases). The V end lost 5 bases, the J end lost 0 bases, and 17 bases lay between the germline ends. Germline-derived CDR1 and CDR2 are DFQATT and SNEGSKA (reference sequence). The CDR3 spans 15 residues. CDR3 nucleotide sequence: TGCAGTGCTTCTGGGGCTATGGGGCGCTCCTACGAGCAGTACATC. Its protein product is CSASGAMGRSYEQYI.

This clonotype has ten or more counts. The rearrangement links TRBV18 to TRBJ2-1; 10 bases match TRBD2. Germline V gene lookup returns CDR1 KGHSH and CDR2 LQKENI. The CDR3 length is 14 residues. J lost 8 bases, V lost 2 bases, and 3 bases had no gene match. The CDR3 nucleotides read TGTGCCAGCTCACCAACTAGCGGGAAATATGAGCAGTTCTTC. Its protein product is CASSPTSGKYEQFF.

This clonotype was picked up many times. The V and J genes are TRBV12-3 or TRBV12-4 and TRBJ2-1; D uncertain. The ends were cut back, 7 bases at V and 0 bases at J, with 10 bases in the middle. The CDR3 totals 14 residues. The CDR3 is CASKRDSSYNEQFF. DNA of the CDR3: TGTGCCAGCAAAAGGGATAGCTCCTACAATGAGCAGTTCTTC.

This clonotype was found many times. This chain links TRBV24-1 with TRBJ1-2, with 9 bases identical to TRBD1. Germline values: CDR1 KGHDR, CDR2 SFDVKD. This CDR3 has 16 residues. The ends lost 4 bases at V and 7 bases at J; junction bases unmatched: 12. The CDR3 sequence: CATSEHPGQGFGGYTF. The CDR3 DNA is TGTGCCACCAGTGAGCATCCGGGACAGGGTTTCGGTGGCTACACCTTC.

This clonotype was seen at least ten times. The V and J genes are TRBV20-1 and TRBJ2-4, with D possibly being TRBD2 (5 bases). V was pared by 0 bases and J by 1 base, with 13 bases between. The germline gives CDR1 DFQATT, CDR2 SNEGSKA (reference sequence). This CDR3 is built from 16 residues. CDR3: CSARDPGRGAKNIQYF. In nucleotides, the CDR3 is TGCAGTGCTAGAGATCCCGGTCGCGGGGCCAAAAACATTCAGTACTTC.

At least ten counts were recorded for this clonotype. This chain joins TRBV12-3 or TRBV12-4 and TRBJ2-6; D not certain. V was shortened by 2 bases and J by 1 base, with 9 bases between the two germline ends. The CDR3 sequence is 16 residues long. The CDR3 spells CASSLTPGSGANVLTF. The CDR3 DNA sequence: TGTGCCAGCAGTTTAACCCCGGGTTCTGGGGCCAACGTCCTGACTTTC.

Worth noting for this clonotype: With a much larger clone just one base away, this may be a read error. V and J are TRBV6-4 and TRBJ2-5; the D is unclear. The CDR3 has 14 residues. Germline CDR1 is MRHNA and CDR2 is SNTAGT. CDR3 DNA sequence: TGTGCCAGCAGTGACTCTCCTATACAAGAGACCCTGTACTTC. This sequence encodes CASSDSPIQETLYF.

This clonotype has a count of ten or more. The rearrangement joins TRBV12-3 or TRBV12-4 to TRBJ1-6, with TRBD1 identical over 7 bases. Unmatched junction bases numbered 6, after V lost 6 bases and J lost 4 bases. The CDR3 loop spans 15 amino acids. This CDR3 is CASRIGTAYNSPLHF. The CDR3 nucleotides are TGTGCCAGCAGGATCGGGACAGCTTATAATTCACCCCTCCACTTT.

There are many counts of this clonotype. V is TRBV7-3 and J is TRBJ2-2; TRBD2 matches at 11 bases. Germline V gene data show CDR1 as SGHTA and CDR2 as FQGTGA. V dropped 5 bases and J dropped 6; count of bases not matched to a gene: 5. The length of the CDR3 is 15 residues. CDR3 DNA: TGTGCCAGCAGCCGATCTAGCGGGGGGTCCGGGGAGCTGTTTTTT. Translating it yields CASSRSSGGSGELFF. The entire variable domain, with the rest obtained from reference TRBV7-3 and TRBJ2-2, is as follows: GAGVSQTPSNKVTEKGKYVELRCDPISGHTALYWYRQSLGQGPEFLIYFQGTGAADDSGLPNDRFFAVRPEGSVSTLKIQRTERGDSAVYLCASSRSSGGSGELFFGEGSRLTVL.

This clonotype appeared many times. The CDR3 reads CASSVRDNSYEQYF. The CDR3 DNA is TGTGCCAGCAGTGTCCGGGACAACAGTTACGAGCAGTACTTC. The rearrangement uses TRBV12-3 or TRBV12-4 and TRBJ2-7, with D perhaps TRBD1 (6 bases). V was pared by 5 bases and J by 4 bases, with 15 bases between. This CDR3 comprises 14 residues.

This clonotype was detected only once. The chain links TRBV20-1 to TRBJ2-2; 7 bases fit TRBD1. Trimming cost V 2 bases and J 2 bases; bases outside gene matches: 2. Looked up from germline, CDR1 is DFQATT and CDR2 is SNEGSKA (reference sequence). This CDR3 has 14 residues. The CDR3 DNA follows: TGCAGTGCTAGACGGGACAGAAACACCGGGGAGCTGTTTTTT. Amino acids: CSARRDRNTGELFF.

This clonotype was recorded many times. The rearrangement links TRBV5-6 to TRBJ2-5; tentative D call: TRBD1 (5 bases). The CDR3 contains 18 residues. The ends were cut back, 1 base at V and 1 base at J, with 20 bases in the middle. Germline CDR1 SGHDT, CDR2 YYEEEE. The CDR3 coding sequence is TGTGCCAGCAGCTTGAAGTCCGCGCGACAGTCCCTCCAAGAGACCCAGTACTTC. It is translated as CASSLKSARQSLQETQYF.

This clonotype was detected many times. The chain recombines TRBV6-1 with TRBJ2-7; D is ambiguous. Germline CDR1 reads MNHNS; CDR2 reads SASEGT. Trimming took 2 bases from V and 1 from J, leaving 3 bases between them. CDR3 size: 12 residues. CDR3 sequence: CASSEWSYEQYF. CDR3 DNA: TGTGCCAGCAGTGAATGGTCCTACGAGCAGTACTTC.